One and the same sample provided the 17 T cell receptor beta chains below, sequenced in a study of shared clonotypes between healthy human individuals. Only in-frame clones appear in the TCRdb table, and some are missing; sequencing was by immunoSEQ multiplex PCR. The table records under 300,000 clones, 60% to 70% of them present only once. The sequencing input was memory CD4+ T cells sorted from blood. Subset here: CD45RA-negative fraction. These receptors were collected from a man aged 30-40 years in good health.

V is TRBV10-3 and J is TRBJ1-4, with 7 bases aligning to TRBD1. CDR3 length: 15 residues. V shed 10 bases, J shed 4 bases, and the junction held 12 bases outside the gene matches. Germline CDR1 and CDR2: ENHRY and SYGVKD. The CDR3 region has the DNA TGTGCCACCAGACTCACCCGGGACAGTAATGAAAAACTGTTTTTT. Its translation: CATRLTRDSNEKLFF.

The rearrangement uses TRBV7-8 and TRBJ2-7; D might be TRBD2 (6 bases). Germline V CDR1 and CDR2: SGHVS, FQNEAQ. The CDR3 consists of 15 residues. V gave up 5 bases and J gave up 4 bases, with 18 bases separating them. This CDR3 reads CASSPWGLEEYEQYF. The CDR3 DNA reads TGTGCCAGCAGCCCATGGGGACTGGAAGAATACGAGCAGTACTTC.

CDR3 protein: CASGAGVYPDEQYF. CDR3 DNA sequence: TGTGCCAGCGGAGCGGGAGTCTATCCCGACGAGCAGTACTTC. The V gene is TRBV2, the J gene TRBJ2-7; 8 bases align to TRBD2. This CDR3 is 14 amino acids long. V gave up 8 bases and J gave up 5 bases; unmatched junction bases: 11. Germline assignment: CDR1 SNHLY and CDR2 FYNNEI. The whole variable domain, remainder taken from reference TRBV2 and TRBJ2-7, is EPEVTQTPSHQVTQMGQEVILRCVPISNHLYFYWYRQILGQKVEFLVSFYNNEISEKSEIFDDQFSVERPDGSNFTLKIRSTKLEDSAMYFCASGAGVYPDEQYFGPGTRLTVT.

The chain carries TRBV11-2 and TRBJ1-2; a weak D match, TRBD1 (5 bases). This CDR3 has 14 amino acids. Trimming removed 5 bases at V and 6 bases at J, with 16 bases between. CDR1 is SGHAT, CDR2 FQNNGV, per germline. The CDR3 reads CASSPVGGEDGYTF. In DNA form, the CDR3 reads TGTGCCAGCAGCCCCGTGGGGGGTGAGGATGGCTACACCTTC.

This clone was observed at least ten times. This CDR3 reads CASTQAGTRGTDTQYF. The CDR3 coding sequence is TGCGCCAGCACCCAAGCAGGGACTAGGGGCACAGATACGCAGTATTTT. The chain carries TRBV5-1 and TRBJ2-3; the match to TRBD2 covers 8 bases. Germline values: CDR1 SGHRS, CDR2 YFSETQ. V shed 6 bases and J 1 base; nucleotides not matched to a gene: 10. The CDR3 consists of 16 residues. Supplemented by reference TRBV5-1 and TRBJ2-3, the full variable domain reads KAGVTQTPRYLIKTRGQQVTLSCSPISGHRSVSWYQQTPGQGLQFLFEYFSETQRNKGNFPGRFSGRQFSNSRSEMNVSTLELGDSALYLCASTQAGTRGTDTQYFGPGTRLTVL.

This clone was seen just once. Sequence at one end of the junction differs from germline and may be a read error. Additional DNA sequences in this sample encode the identical CDR3. V and J are TRBV5-1 and TRBJ2-7, with 8 nucleotides matching TRBD2. Germline assignment: CDR1 SGHRS and CDR2 YFSETQ. The CDR3 extends over 15 amino acids. The CDR3 protein is CASSLQPTSAYEQYF. DNA for the CDR3: TGCGCCAGCAGCTTACAACCGACTAGCGCTTACGAGCAGTACTTT.

This chain connects TRBV27 to TRBJ1-2, with TRBD1 matching 8 bases. Looked up from germline, CDR1 is MNHEY and CDR2 is SMNVEV (reference sequence). V shed 3 bases, J shed 8 bases, and the junction held 5 bases outside the gene matches. The CDR3 is made up of 13 amino acids. CDR3 DNA: TGTGCCAGCAGTTTTCGGACAGGGAACGGCTACACCTTC. Translated: CASSFRTGNGYTF.

The chain employs TRBV18 and TRBJ1-1, with TRBD1 as a possible D gene (6 bases). The CDR3 runs 16 residues. The germline V gene has CDR1 KGHSH and CDR2 LQKENI. Trimming removed 1 base at V and 4 bases at J, with 16 bases between. The CDR3 here is CASSPQIVRGGTEAFF. The CDR3 nucleotides are TGTGCCAGCTCACCACAAATCGTCAGGGGAGGCACTGAAGCTTTCTTT.

This clone was seen ten or more times. This same CDR3 is encoded by further DNA sequences in the sample. The chain is built from TRBV29-1 and TRBJ2-3; D is unclear. Germline V gene sequence: CDR1 SQVTM, CDR2 ANQGSEA. V lost 3 bases and J 6 bases, leaving 4 bases between the germline ends. The CDR3 covers 10 residues. The CDR3 nucleotides are TGCAGCGTTGATACGGATACGCAGTATTTT. Translation: CSVDTDTQYF.

This clone came up a few times. Distinct nucleotide sequences in the sample also encode this CDR3. This chain links TRBV7-9 with TRBJ2-2; weak D call: TRBD1 (6 bases). This CDR3 has 15 residues. The germline CDR1 and CDR2 sequences are SEHNR and FQNEAQ (reference sequence). Trimming cost V 3 bases and J 1 base, with 9 bases left between them. CDR3 DNA sequence: TGTGCCAGCAGCTTGGGGGCTGGGAACACCGGGGAGCTGTTTTTT. Amino acid sequence: CASSLGAGNTGELFF. Variable domain in full (rest from reference TRBV7-9 and TRBJ2-2): DTGVSQNPRHKITKRGQNVTFRCDPISEHNRLYWYRQTLGQGPEFLTYFQNEAQLEKSRLLSDRFSAERPKGSFSTLEIQRTEQGDSAMYLCASSLGAGNTGELFFGEGSRLTVL.

V and J are TRBV4-3 and TRBJ2-1, with TRBD2 matching 9 bases. V was pared by 1 base and J by 13 bases, with 14 bases of the junction left unmatched. The CDR3 runs to 16 residues. CDR1 is LGHNA and CDR2 is YSLEER in the germline V gene. The CDR3 DNA is TGCGCCAGCAGCCAAGTGTTGTCTAGCGGGACCTCCATTCAGTTCTTC. The encoded protein is CASSQVLSSGTSIQFF.

The V call is TRBV7-2, the J call TRBJ2-2; D gene ambiguous. V was shortened by 3 bases and J by 1 base, with 6 bases between the two germline ends. Germline lookup yields CDR1 SGHTA and CDR2 FQGNSA. This CDR3 contains 14 residues. CDR3 sequence reads: CASSLGLNTGELFF. In DNA, the CDR3 is TGTGCCAGCAGCTTGGGGTTGAACACCGGGGAGCTGTTTTTT.

The V call is TRBV19, the J call TRBJ2-1; 10 bases agree with TRBD2. V lost 4 bases and J lost 10; bases outside the gene matches: 10. CDR1 is LNHDA, CDR2 SQIVND, per germline (reference sequence). There are 15 residues in the CDR3. In DNA form, the CDR3 reads TGTGCCAGTAGTAGAACAAGCGGGAGGGTCCGGGAGCAGTTCTTC. Protein: CASSRTSGRVREQFF.

In its sample, this clone was seen once. The gene calls are TRBV11-2 and TRBJ1-5; TRBD1 matches 10 bases. Trimming took 5 bases from V and 1 from J; bases not matched to a gene: 11. Per the germline V gene, CDR1 is SGHAT and CDR2 is FQNNGV. The CDR3 length is 18 residues. DNA of the CDR3: TGTGCCAGCAGCCGAGGACAGGGGGGAGTTGGCAGCAATCAGCCCCAGCATTTT. It yields the protein CASSRGQGGVGSNQPQHF.

The chain links TRBV6-5 to TRBJ1-5; D unresolved. The germline V and J ends were trimmed by 5 bases and 3 bases, with 8 bases remaining between them. The CDR3 has 13 amino acids. From germline, CDR1 is MNHEY and CDR2 SVGAGI. Here the CDR3 reads CASSPGHNQPQHF. For the CDR3, the DNA is TGTGCCAGCAGTCCAGGCCACAATCAGCCCCAGCATTTT.

This clone was recorded a few times. The J gene is TRBJ1-2, the V gene TRBV6-5, with D tentatively TRBD1 (5 bases). This CDR3 has 15 amino acids. Germline V gene lookup returns CDR1 MNHEY and CDR2 SVGAGI. The V end was cut by 2 bases, the J end by 0 bases, with 10 bases between. In DNA, the CDR3 is TGTGCCAGCAGTTACAACGGGGGTGCTAACTATGGCTACACCTTC. Translating gives CASSYNGGANYGYTF.

V is TRBV5-1 and J is TRBJ2-5; D is undetermined. The germline V and J ends were trimmed by 0 bases and 3 bases, with 6 bases remaining between them. The length of the CDR3 is 13 residues. Germline V CDR1 and CDR2: SGHRS, YFSETQ. In DNA, the CDR3 is TGCGCCAGCAGCTTGGGGTCGAAAGAGACCCAGTACTTC. Its translation is CASSLGSKETQYF.